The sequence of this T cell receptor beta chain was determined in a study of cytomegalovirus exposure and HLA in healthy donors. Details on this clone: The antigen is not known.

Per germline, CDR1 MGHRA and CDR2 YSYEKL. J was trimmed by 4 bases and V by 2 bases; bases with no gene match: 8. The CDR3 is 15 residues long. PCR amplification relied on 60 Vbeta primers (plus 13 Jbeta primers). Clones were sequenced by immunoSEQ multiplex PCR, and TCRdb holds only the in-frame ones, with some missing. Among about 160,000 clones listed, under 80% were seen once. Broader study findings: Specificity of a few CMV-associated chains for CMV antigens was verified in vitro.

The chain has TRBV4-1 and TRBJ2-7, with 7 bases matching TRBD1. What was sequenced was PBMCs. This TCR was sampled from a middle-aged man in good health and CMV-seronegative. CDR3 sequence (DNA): TGCGCCAGCAGCCAAACAGGGGCAGTAGAGTACGAGCAGTACTTC. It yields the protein CASSQTGAVEYEQYF.